The 15 T cell receptor beta chains given below trace back to one sample, sequenced in a study of shared clonotypes between healthy human individuals. Sequencing used immunoSEQ multiplex PCR; TCRdb keeps in-frame clones, though not all of them. The table has some 1 million clones, approximately 70% seen once. The specimen was memory CD4+ T cells sorted from blood. Subset: CD45RA-negative fraction. The receptors were sampled from a man aged 18 to 29 in good health.

The chain carries TRBV5-1 and TRBJ1-2; no reliable D call. The germline gives CDR1 SGHRS, CDR2 YFSETQ. V was clipped by 0 bases and J by 0 bases, with 9 bases between them. CDR3 length: 15 amino acids. The chain's CDR3 is CASSLEGGPNYGYTF. CDR3 DNA sequence: TGCGCCAGCAGCTTGGAGGGTGGTCCTAACTATGGCTACACCTTC.

The chain uses TRBV6-1 and TRBJ1-1, with D possibly matching TRBD1 (5 bases). This CDR3 has 14 amino acids. Germline V gives CDR1 MNHNS, CDR2 SASEGT. V lost 6 bases and J lost 10, with 21 bases in between. The CDR3: CASRSGDRGFVAFF. CDR3 in DNA: TGTGCCAGCAGATCAGGCGATAGGGGTTTTGTAGCTTTCTTT.

This clone came up many times. Distinct nucleotide sequences in the sample also encode this CDR3. The V gene is TRBV6-5, the J gene TRBJ1-2; D gene uncertain. Germline CDR1 reads MNHEY; CDR2 reads SVGAGI. V was cut by 2 bases and J by 5 bases, with 9 bases left in between. This CDR3 is built from 13 residues. In DNA, the CDR3 is TGTGCCAGCAGTTACCGTGGTGGGTATGGCTACACCTTC. Translation: CASSYRGGYGYTF.

This rearrangement joins TRBV11-2 to TRBJ2-2; D perhaps matches TRBD1 (6 bases). Germline values: CDR1 SGHAT, CDR2 FQNNGV. The V end was cut by 2 bases, the J end by 6 bases, with 16 bases between. The CDR3 totals 16 residues. In nucleotides, the CDR3 is TGTGCCAGCAGCTTATATAGGACAGTGAGTTCCGGGGAGCTGTTTTTT. This codes for CASSLYRTVSSGELFF. Full variable domain (missing parts from reference TRBV11-2 and TRBJ2-2): EAGVAQSPRYKIIEKRQSVAFWCNPISGHATLYWYQQILGQGPKLLIQFQNNGVVDDSQLPKDRFSAERLKGVDSTLKIQPAKLEDSAVYLCASSLYRTVSSGELFFGEGSRLTVL.

V is TRBV27 and J is TRBJ1-5; D is possibly TRBD1 (5 bases). The CDR3 spans 15 residues. The V and J ends lost 8 bases and 6 bases respectively, with 20 bases between them. Germline V gene lookup returns CDR1 MNHEY and CDR2 SMNVEV (reference sequence). The CDR3 nucleotides read TGTGCCAGCCTGGGGGGGTGGGTCGGAAGTCAGCCCCAGCATTTT. This sequence encodes CASLGGWVGSQPQHF.

The chain combines TRBV4-3 with TRBJ1-6, with TRBD1 as a possible D gene (6 bases). This CDR3 is 16 amino acids long. Germline V gene data show CDR1 as LGHNA and CDR2 as YSLEER. V lost 0 bases, J lost 9 bases, and 15 bases lay in between. CDR3 in amino acids: CASSQDIRGDGSPLHF. As DNA, the CDR3 is TGCGCCAGCAGCCAAGATATTAGGGGGGATGGTTCACCCCTCCACTTT.

The rearrangement links TRBV2 to TRBJ2-2, with 8 bases that match TRBD1. The CDR3 runs to 15 residues. The V gene's germline CDR1 is SNHLY and CDR2 FYNNEI. With V trimmed by 4 bases and J by 4 bases, 5 bases remained unmatched. The CDR3 spells CASSASGQGTGELFF. The CDR3 region has the DNA TGTGCCAGCAGTGCTTCCGGACAGGGCACCGGGGAGCTGTTTTTT.

The table lists this clone with many counts. The chain is built from TRBV7-8 and TRBJ2-5, with 10 bases lining up with TRBD1. Trimming removed 5 bases from V and 2 bases from J; junction bases left unmatched: 5. This CDR3 has 15 residues. Germline values: CDR1 SGHVS, CDR2 FQNEAQ. In DNA form, the CDR3 reads TGTGCCAGCAGCCCCGGGACAGGGGTTCAAGAGACCCAGTACTTC. This translates into CASSPGTGVQETQYF.

The V call is TRBV2, the J call TRBJ1-5; TRBD1 matches 12 bases. CDR3 length: 17 amino acids. Unmatched junction bases numbered 8, after V lost 2 bases and J lost 6 bases. CDR1 and CDR2 from the germline V gene are SNHLY and FYNNEI. DNA for the CDR3: TGTGCCAGCAGTGAAAGCTGGGGGACAGGGGGCAGTCAGCCCCAGCATTTT. This sequence encodes CASSESWGTGGSQPQHF. The full variable domain, completed using reference TRBV2 and TRBJ1-5, is EPEVTQTPSHQVTQMGQEVILRCVPISNHLYFYWYRQILGQKVEFLVSFYNNEISEKSEIFDDQFSVERPDGSNFTLKIRSTKLEDSAMYFCASSESWGTGGSQPQHFGDGTRLSIL.

The rearrangement joins TRBV9 to TRBJ1-4, with no clear D. Germline loops: CDR1 SGDLS, CDR2 YYNGEE. CDR3 size: 17 residues. The V end lost 0 bases, the J end lost 2 bases, and 14 bases lay between the germline ends. CDR3 amino acids: CASSVGSAAPTNEKLFF. The CDR3 DNA reads as TGTGCCAGCAGCGTAGGATCCGCGGCCCCCACTAATGAAAAACTGTTTTTT.

The genes are TRBV6-6 and TRBJ2-5; D gene unclear. The CDR3 has 11 amino acids. V lost 6 bases and J lost 1, with 3 bases in between. Germline-derived CDR1 and CDR2 are MNHNY and SVGAGI (reference sequence). CDR3 in amino acids: CASRRQETQYF. CDR3 in DNA: TGTGCCAGCAGGCGCCAAGAGACCCAGTACTTC.

This rearrangement joins TRBV7-9 to TRBJ2-3, with D uncertain. This CDR3 comprises 15 residues. Trimming cost V 3 bases and J 2 bases, with 12 bases left between them. The germline gives CDR1 SEHNR, CDR2 FQNEAQ (reference sequence). The CDR3: CASSFTPGATDTQYF. The CDR3 coding sequence is TGTGCCAGCAGCTTTACTCCCGGCGCCACAGATACGCAGTATTTT.

This chain connects TRBV30 to TRBJ2-7; no clear D gene. The CDR3 extends over 13 amino acids. Trimming pared 3 bases from V and 9 bases from J, leaving 18 bases between. In germline, CDR1 is GTSNPN, CDR2 SVGIG (reference sequence). CDR3 bases: TGTGCCTGGAGGCCTTTTCAAACTGGGGTGCAGTACTTC. This gives the protein CAWRPFQTGVQYF.

The chain is built from TRBV7-3 and TRBJ1-6; TRBD1 aligns across 7 bases. The trim removed 5 bases at V and 7 bases at J, leaving 8 bases unmatched. Germline CDR1 is SGHTA and CDR2 is FQGTGA. CDR3 length: 15 residues. CDR3 DNA: TGTGCCAGCAGCCTCGGACAGGCCCCAAATTCACCCCTCCACTTT. It specifies CASSLGQAPNSPLHF.

The rearrangement uses TRBV6-5 and TRBJ2-1; 14 nucleotides agree with TRBD2. The V gene end was trimmed by 3 bases and the J gene end by 8 bases; junction bases not matched to a gene: 3. The CDR3 is 15 amino acids. The germline gives CDR1 MNHEY, CDR2 SVGAGI. The chain's CDR3 is CASSYGTSGSHEQFF. CDR3 coding DNA: TGTGCCAGCAGTTATGGGACTAGCGGGAGCCATGAGCAGTTCTTC.